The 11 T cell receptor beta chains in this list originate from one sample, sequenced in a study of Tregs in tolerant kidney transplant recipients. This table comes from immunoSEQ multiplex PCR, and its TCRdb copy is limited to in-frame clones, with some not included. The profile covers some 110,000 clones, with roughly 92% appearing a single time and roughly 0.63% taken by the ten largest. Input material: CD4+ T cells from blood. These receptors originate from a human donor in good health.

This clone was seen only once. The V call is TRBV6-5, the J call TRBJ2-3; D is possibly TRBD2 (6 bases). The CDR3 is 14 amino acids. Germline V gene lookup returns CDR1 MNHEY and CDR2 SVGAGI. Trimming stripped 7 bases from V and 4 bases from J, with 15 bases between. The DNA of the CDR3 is TGTGCCAGCAATACAGCGGGTGTCGCAGATACGCAGTATTTT. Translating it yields CASNTAGVADTQYF.

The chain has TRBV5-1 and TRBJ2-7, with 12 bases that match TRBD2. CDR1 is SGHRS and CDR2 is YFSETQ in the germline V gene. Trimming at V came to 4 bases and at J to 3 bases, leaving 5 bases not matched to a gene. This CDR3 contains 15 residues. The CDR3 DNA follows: TGCGCCAGCAGCACCGGGACTAGCGGGTACTACGAGCAGTACTTC. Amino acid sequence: CASSTGTSGYYEQYF.

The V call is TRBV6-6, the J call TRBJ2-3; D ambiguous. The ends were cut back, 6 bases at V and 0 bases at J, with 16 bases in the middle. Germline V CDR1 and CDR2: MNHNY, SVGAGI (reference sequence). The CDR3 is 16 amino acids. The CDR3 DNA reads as TGTGCCAGCAGCCAATTGGGCGCGAGGAGCACAGATACGCAGTATTTT. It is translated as CASSQLGARSTDTQYF.

In nucleotides, the CDR3 is TGTGCCAGCAGTTACTCCAGACAGGTTAGCGAGCAGTTCTTC. Translation gives CASSYSRQVSEQFF. V and J are TRBV6-6 and TRBJ2-1; D possibly corresponds to TRBD1 (6 bases). V was shortened by 0 bases and J by 10 bases, with 13 bases between the two germline ends. CDR3 size: 14 residues. Germline V gene lookup returns CDR1 MNHNY and CDR2 SVGAGI (reference sequence).

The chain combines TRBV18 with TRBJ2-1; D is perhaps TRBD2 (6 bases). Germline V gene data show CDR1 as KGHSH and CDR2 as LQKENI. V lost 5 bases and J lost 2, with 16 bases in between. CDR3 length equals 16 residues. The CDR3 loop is CASSIGQDYPYNEQFF. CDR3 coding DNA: TGTGCCAGCTCAATAGGGCAGGACTATCCCTACAATGAGCAGTTCTTC.

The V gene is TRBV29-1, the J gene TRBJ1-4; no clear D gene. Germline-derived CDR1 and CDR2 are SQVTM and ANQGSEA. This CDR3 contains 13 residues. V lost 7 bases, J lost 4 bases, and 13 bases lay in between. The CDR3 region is CSACRGINEKLFF. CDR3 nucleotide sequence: TGCAGCGCGTGTCGCGGAATTAATGAAAAACTGTTTTTT.

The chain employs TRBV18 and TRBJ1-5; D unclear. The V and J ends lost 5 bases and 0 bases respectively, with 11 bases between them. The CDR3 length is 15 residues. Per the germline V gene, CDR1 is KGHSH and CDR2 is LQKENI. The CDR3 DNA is TGTGCCAGCTCATCCTACACGAATAGCAATCAGCCCCAGCATTTT. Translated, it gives CASSSYTNSNQPQHF. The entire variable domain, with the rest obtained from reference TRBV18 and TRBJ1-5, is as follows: NAGVMQNPRHLVRRRGQEARLRCSPMKGHSHVYWYRQLPEEGLKFMVYLQKENIIDESGMPKERFSAEFPKEGPSILRIQQVVRGDSAAYFCASSSYTNSNQPQHFGDGTRLSIL.

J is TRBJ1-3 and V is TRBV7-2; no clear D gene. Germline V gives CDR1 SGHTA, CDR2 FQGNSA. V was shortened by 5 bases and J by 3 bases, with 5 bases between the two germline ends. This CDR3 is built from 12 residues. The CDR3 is CASSQYGNTIYF. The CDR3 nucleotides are TGTGCCAGCAGCCAGTATGGAAACACCATATATTTT.

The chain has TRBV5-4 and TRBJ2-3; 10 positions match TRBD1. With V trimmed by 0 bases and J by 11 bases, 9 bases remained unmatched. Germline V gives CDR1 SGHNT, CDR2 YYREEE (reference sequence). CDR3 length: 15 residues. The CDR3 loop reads CASSLGGRDRGRQYF. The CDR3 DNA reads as TGTGCCAGCAGCTTGGGAGGCCGGGACAGGGGCAGGCAGTATTTT.

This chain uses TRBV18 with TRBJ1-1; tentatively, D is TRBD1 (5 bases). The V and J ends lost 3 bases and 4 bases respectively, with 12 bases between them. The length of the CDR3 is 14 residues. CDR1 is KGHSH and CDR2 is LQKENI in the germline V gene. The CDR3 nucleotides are TGTGCCAGCTCACCGGGACCTTTCGGCACTGAAGCTTTCTTT. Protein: CASSPGPFGTEAFF.

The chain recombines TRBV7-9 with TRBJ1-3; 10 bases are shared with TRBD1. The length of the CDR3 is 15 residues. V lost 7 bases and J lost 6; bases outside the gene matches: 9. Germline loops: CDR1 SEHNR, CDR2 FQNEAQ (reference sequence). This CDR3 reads CASNDAGTGVNTIYF. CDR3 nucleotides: TGTGCCAGCAACGACGCGGGGACAGGGGTAAACACCATATATTTT.